The 9 T cell receptor beta chains presented below share a single source sample, sequenced in a study of long-term antiretroviral therapy in people with HIV. Researchers report immunoSEQ v3.0 was run at survey level. The assay was immunoSEQ multiplex PCR, and TCRdb's table has in-frame clones only and misses some. The sample has about 20,000 clones; 80% to 95% are singletons. Sequenced material: unsorted PBMCs, taken 4.4 years after starting antiretroviral therapy. These receptors came from a woman aged 50 to 65 with HIV.

The chain carries TRBV18 and TRBJ2-7, with no clear D. CDR1 is KGHSH, CDR2 LQKENI, per germline. This CDR3 comprises 15 residues. V lost 2 bases and J 2 bases, leaving 13 bases between the germline ends. This CDR3 is CASSPEYDGTYEQYF. The CDR3 coding sequence is TGTGCCAGCTCACCAGAGTACGACGGAACCTACGAGCAGTACTTC. Drawing the rest from reference TRBV18 and TRBJ2-7, the complete variable domain is NAGVMQNPRHLVRRRGQEARLRCSPMKGHSHVYWYRQLPEEGLKFMVYLQKENIIDESGMPKERFSAEFPKEGPSILRIQQVVRGDSAAYFCASSPEYDGTYEQYFGPGTRLTVT.

The J gene is TRBJ2-5, the V gene TRBV9, with 15 bases lining up with TRBD2. The CDR3 is 19 amino acids. With V trimmed by 0 bases and J by 4 bases, 10 bases remained unmatched. Germline CDR1 and CDR2: SGDLS and YYNGEE. The CDR3: CASSVGVGLAGGGAETQYF. CDR3 nucleotide sequence: TGTGCCAGCAGCGTAGGCGTGGGACTAGCGGGGGGCGGGGCAGAGACCCAGTACTTC.

The chain is built from TRBV18 and TRBJ1-6, with D hard to call. CDR3 length: 13 residues. Per the germline V gene, CDR1 is KGHSH and CDR2 is LQKENI. Trimming removed 5 bases at V and 11 bases at J, with 13 bases between. The CDR3 DNA reads TGTGCCAGCTCAAAATCAGAACGGGCACCCCTCCACTTT. Translated: CASSKSERAPLHF.

CDR3: CAARGAGGNQPQHF. The CDR3 DNA reads as TGTGCCGCCAGGGGGGCGGGAGGCAATCAGCCCCAGCATTTT. This rearrangement joins TRBV28 to TRBJ1-5, with TRBD1 matching 7 bases. From germline, CDR1 is MDHEN and CDR2 SYDVKM. Trimming at V came to 11 bases and at J to 2 bases, leaving 9 bases not matched to a gene. The CDR3 spans 14 residues.

In the case of this clone: This same CDR3 is encoded by further DNA sequences in the sample. The chain has TRBV9 and TRBJ1-3; no reliable D call. V gave up 1 base and J gave up 0 bases, with 2 bases separating them. The CDR3 spans 13 residues. Germline CDR1 reads SGDLS; CDR2 reads YYNGEE. In nucleotides, the CDR3 is TGTGCCAGCAGCGTAAACTCTGGAAACACCATATATTTT. This gives the protein CASSVNSGNTIYF.

The chain uses TRBV5-4 and TRBJ2-7, with D unresolved. Trimming took off 0 bases at V and 9 bases at J, with 22 bases between the two ends. CDR1 SGHNT and CDR2 YYREEE come from the germline V gene (reference sequence). This CDR3 spans 16 amino acids. The CDR3 DNA reads as TGTGCCAGCAGCTTGGCTGGAGAACAAGTCCCTTCGGGGCAGTACTTC. It specifies CASSLAGEQVPSGQYF.

This chain links TRBV30 with TRBJ2-2, with TRBD2 matching over 10 bases. The V gene end was trimmed by 0 bases and the J gene end by 9 bases; junction bases not matched to a gene: 13. CDR3 length: 17 residues. Germline V gene data show CDR1 as GTSNPN and CDR2 as SVGIG (reference sequence). The CDR3 bases are TGTGCCTGGAGTGTAAAGCCTAGCGGGGGAACGAACTGGGAGCTGTTTTTT. The encoded protein is CAWSVKPSGGTNWELFF.

J is TRBJ1-2 and V is TRBV5-1; 7 bases agree with TRBD1. The V gene's germline CDR1 is SGHRS and CDR2 YFSETQ. The CDR3 contains 14 residues. With 4 bases clipped from V and 4 bases from J, the junction kept 7 bases outside the gene matches. The CDR3 loop is CASSPPAGGYGYTF. As DNA, the CDR3 is TGCGCCAGCAGCCCGCCGGCAGGGGGCTATGGCTACACCTTC.

This chain connects TRBV11-3 to TRBJ2-2; D not resolved. The ends were cut back, 5 bases at V and 4 bases at J, with 23 bases in the middle. Germline V gene sequence: CDR1 SGHNT, CDR2 YENEEA. The CDR3 consists of 18 residues. The CDR3 DNA reads as TGTGCCAGCAGCATAAGCCCCCATTTAGGCCTCGGCACCGGGGAGCTGTTTTTT. The encoded protein is CASSISPHLGLGTGELFF.